The 16 T cell receptor beta chains below were found in one sample sequenced in a study of neurological immune-mediated disorders. TCRdb passed the 5' RACE reads through MiXCR, listing each CDR3 protein once. This sample has 15,000 to 20,000 distinct CDR3 sequences, with about 15% found just once. Sequenced input: PBMCs. The receptors shown here come from a man aged 55-75 years with HTLV-1-associated myelopathy (HAM/TSP).

This clonotype appeared many times. The rearrangement links TRBV20-1 to TRBJ1-6; possibly TRBD1 for D (6 bases). CDR3 size: 17 residues. V lost 3 bases and J lost 7, with 22 bases in between. Germline V CDR1 and CDR2: DFQATT, SNEGSKA (reference sequence). The CDR3 spells CSARFGRGVIRNSPLHF. The CDR3 DNA is TGCAGTGCTAGGTTCGGGAGGGGGGTTATTCGGAATTCACCCCTCCACTTT.

This clonotype has ten or more counts. V usage is TRBV29-1 and J usage is TRBJ2-1; unclear D gene. From germline, CDR1 is SQVTM and CDR2 ANQGSEA. V was clipped by 2 bases and J by 6 bases, with 11 bases between them. This CDR3 spans 13 amino acids. The CDR3 DNA reads as TGCAGCGTTGAATCCCACAGTTCCAATGAGCAGTTCTTC. It encodes CSVESHSSNEQFF.

This clonotype was seen many times. CDR3 protein: CASSFGPRRELFF. The CDR3 DNA is TGTGCCAGCAGCTTTGGACCTCGACGGGAGCTGTTTTTT. The chain links TRBV7-2 to TRBJ2-2, with D hard to call. V gave up 3 bases and J gave up 9 bases, with 11 bases separating them. Germline V gene sequence: CDR1 SGHTA, CDR2 FQGNSA. This CDR3 has 13 amino acids.

This clonotype was seen ten or more times. This chain joins TRBV20-1 and TRBJ1-1; weak D call: TRBD1 (5 bases). Germline values: CDR1 DFQATT, CDR2 SNEGSKA (reference sequence). This CDR3 is 14 amino acids long. Trimming removed 2 bases from V and 1 base from J, with 11 bases in between. In DNA form, the CDR3 reads TGCAGTGCTAGAAATCCGGGGGGGAACACTGAAGCTTTCTTT. This translates into CSARNPGGNTEAFF.

This clonotype was observed at least ten times. This chain links TRBV7-6 with TRBJ2-3, with D perhaps matching TRBD1 (6 bases). The CDR3 runs to 15 residues. The germline V and J ends were trimmed by 5 bases and 7 bases, with 19 bases remaining between them. Germline V gives CDR1 SGHVS, CDR2 FNYEAQ. The CDR3 DNA is TGTGCCAGCAGCAAAACGTCAACCCGGGACAATACGCAGTATTTT. Protein: CASSKTSTRDNTQYF.

With respect to this clonotype: In this CDR3 the conserved last residue, phenylalanine or tryptophan, is missing, so a read error is likely. V usage is TRBV15 and J usage is TRBJ1-5; D call uncertain. V dropped 6 bases and J dropped 0 bases, with 9 bases sitting between them. This CDR3 spans 14 amino acids. In germline, CDR1 is LNHNV, CDR2 YYDKDF (reference sequence). The CDR3 nucleotides are TGTGCCACCAGTCGTGACACTAGCAATCAGCCCCAGCATCTT. Its translation: CATSRDTSNQPQHL.

At least ten counts were recorded for this clonotype. This sequence joins TRBV5-1 and TRBJ2-1, with D tentatively TRBD2 (6 bases). V lost 3 bases and J 6 bases, leaving 10 bases between the germline ends. From germline, CDR1 is SGHRS and CDR2 YFSETQ. This CDR3 spans 13 amino acids. CDR3 protein: CASSSLGGNEQFF. DNA for the CDR3: TGCGCCAGCAGCTCCCTGGGGGGCAATGAGCAGTTCTTC.

This clonotype has a count of ten or more. This sequence joins TRBV7-2 and TRBJ2-7; 8 positions agree with TRBD1. The germline V gene encodes CDR1 SGHTA and CDR2 FQGNSA. With 4 bases clipped from V and 6 bases from J, the junction kept 5 bases outside the gene matches. The CDR3 spans 13 residues. The CDR3 nucleotides are TGTGCCAGCAGCTGGACAGGGAATGGCGAGCAGTACTTC. This encodes CASSWTGNGEQYF.

In its sample, this clonotype ranks as medium-sized. CDR3 coding DNA: TGTGCCAGCAGGGACACGACAACTAATGAAAAACTGTTTTTT. It encodes CASRDTTTNEKLFF. The chain recombines TRBV6-5 with TRBJ1-4; the D gene is possibly TRBD1 (5 bases). The CDR3 loop spans 14 amino acids. V was pared by 6 bases and J by 0 bases, with 8 bases between. Per the germline V gene, CDR1 is MNHEY and CDR2 is SVGAGI.

There are a few counts of this clonotype. This chain joins TRBV7-9 and TRBJ2-1; 8 positions match TRBD2. This CDR3 has 15 residues. Germline CDR1 is SEHNR and CDR2 is FQNEAQ (reference sequence). Trimming cost V 11 bases and J 9 bases; bases outside gene matches: 18. The CDR3 protein is CAGTSGTSLQGEQFF. CDR3 bases: TGTGCCGGAACTAGCGGAACCTCGCTCCAGGGTGAGCAGTTCTTC. Drawing the rest from reference TRBV7-9 and TRBJ2-1, the complete variable domain is DTGVSQNPRHKITKRGQNVTFRCDPISEHNRLYWYRQTLGQGPEFLTYFQNEAQLEKSRLLSDRFSAERPKGSFSTLEIQRTEQGDSAMYLCAGTSGTSLQGEQFFGPGTRLTVL.

The table lists this clonotype with many counts. The chain links TRBV5-5 to TRBJ2-1, with 9 bases matching TRBD1. Germline-derived CDR1 and CDR2 are SGHKS and YYEKEE (reference sequence). With V trimmed by 5 bases and J by 6 bases, 3 bases remained unmatched. The CDR3 has 13 amino acids. The chain's CDR3 is CASSPDRGNEQFF. DNA for the CDR3: TGTGCCAGCAGTCCGGACAGGGGCAATGAGCAGTTCTTC.

This clonotype was recorded at least ten times. The genes are TRBV6-1 and TRBJ1-5; no firm D call. In germline, CDR1 is MNHNS, CDR2 SASEGT. The CDR3 is 17 residues long. V was pared by 1 base and J by 1 base, with 14 bases between. CDR3 sequence: CASSEGGSWLSNQPQHF. The CDR3 nucleotides are TGTGCCAGCAGTGAAGGAGGCAGTTGGTTAAGCAATCAGCCCCAGCATTTT.

This clonotype was seen many times. This sequence joins TRBV29-1 and TRBJ1-2; maybe TRBD1 (5 bases). The V and J ends lost 6 bases and 3 bases respectively, with 20 bases between them. Germline CDR1 reads SQVTM; CDR2 reads ANQGSEA. This CDR3 contains 15 residues. CDR3 sequence: CSVGGNSIEDYGYTF. CDR3 nucleotide sequence: TGCAGCGTCGGGGGTAACTCCATAGAAGACTATGGCTACACCTTC.

This clonotype is categorized as large. The V gene is TRBV7-9, the J gene TRBJ1-1, with TRBD1 identical over 8 bases. The J segment lost 4 bases and the V segment lost 5 bases, leaving 3 bases of the junction unmatched. Germline V gene sequence: CDR1 SEHNR, CDR2 FQNEAQ (reference sequence). The CDR3 sequence is 13 residues long. Here the CDR3 reads CASSPDRVTEAFF. Written as DNA, the CDR3 is TGTGCCAGCAGCCCGGACAGGGTCACTGAAGCTTTCTTT.

This clonotype has ten or more counts. V and J are TRBV3-1 and TRBJ2-2; D gene unclear. The CDR3 is 12 amino acids. Trimming cost V 4 bases and J 6 bases, with 6 bases left between them. Looked up from germline, CDR1 is LGHDT and CDR2 is YNNKEL (reference sequence). In DNA, the CDR3 is TGTGCCAGCAGCCGTCAGGCCGGGGAGCTGTTTTTT. This encodes CASSRQAGELFF.

This clonotype is termed medium-sized. The chain combines TRBV9 with TRBJ2-3; 9 bases agree with TRBD2. Trimming cost V 2 bases and J 5 bases; bases outside gene matches: 9. CDR3 length equals 16 residues. Germline CDR1 reads SGDLS; CDR2 reads YYNGEE. Here the CDR3 reads CASSVGGGAGEDTQYF. The DNA of the CDR3 is TGTGCCAGCAGCGTCGGCGGGGGGGCCGGTGAAGATACGCAGTATTTT.